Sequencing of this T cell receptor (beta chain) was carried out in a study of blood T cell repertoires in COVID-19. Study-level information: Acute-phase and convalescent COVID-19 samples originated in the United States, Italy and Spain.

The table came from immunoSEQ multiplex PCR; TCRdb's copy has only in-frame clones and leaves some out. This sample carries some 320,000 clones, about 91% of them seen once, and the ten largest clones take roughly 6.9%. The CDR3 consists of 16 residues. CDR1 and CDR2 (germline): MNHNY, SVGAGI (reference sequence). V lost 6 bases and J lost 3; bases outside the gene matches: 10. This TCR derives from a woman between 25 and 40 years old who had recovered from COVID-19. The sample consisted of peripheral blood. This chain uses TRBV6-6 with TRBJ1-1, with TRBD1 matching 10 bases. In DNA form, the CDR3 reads TGTGCCAGCAGGGACCGGGACAGGGGTAGGGACACTGAAGCTTTCTTT. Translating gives CASRDRDRGRDTEAFF.